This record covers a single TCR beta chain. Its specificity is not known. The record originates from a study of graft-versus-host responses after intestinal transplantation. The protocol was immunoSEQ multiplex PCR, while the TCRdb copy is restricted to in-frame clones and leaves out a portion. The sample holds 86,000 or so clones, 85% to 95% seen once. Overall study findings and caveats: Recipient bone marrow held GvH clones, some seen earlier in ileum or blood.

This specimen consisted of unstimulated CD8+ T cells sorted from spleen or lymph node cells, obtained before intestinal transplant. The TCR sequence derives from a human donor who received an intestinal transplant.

The CDR3 is CASSFRGINEKLFF. In DNA, the CDR3 is TGCGCCAGCAGCTTTAGGGGTATTAATGAAAAACTGTTTTTT. The V call is TRBV5-1, the J call TRBJ1-4; tentatively, D is TRBD1 (5 bases). Germline values: CDR1 SGHRS, CDR2 YFSETQ. This CDR3 comprises 14 residues. Trimming took 2 bases from V and 4 from J, leaving 9 bases between them.